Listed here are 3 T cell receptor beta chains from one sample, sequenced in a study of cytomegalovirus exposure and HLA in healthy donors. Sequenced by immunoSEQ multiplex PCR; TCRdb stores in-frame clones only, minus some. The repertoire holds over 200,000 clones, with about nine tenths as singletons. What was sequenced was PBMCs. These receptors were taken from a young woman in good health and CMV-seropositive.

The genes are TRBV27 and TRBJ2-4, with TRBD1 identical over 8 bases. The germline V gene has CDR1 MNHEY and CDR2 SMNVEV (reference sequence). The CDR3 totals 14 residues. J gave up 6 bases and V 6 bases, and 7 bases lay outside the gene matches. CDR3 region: CASSPRTGINIQYF. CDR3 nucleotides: TGTGCCAGCAGCCCCCGGACAGGGATAAACATTCAGTACTTC.

The CDR3 sequence is CASSLGGEDYGYTF. The CDR3 DNA reads TGTGCCAGCAGCTTAGGGGGGGAAGACTATGGCTACACCTTC. This chain uses TRBV7-8 with TRBJ1-2, with a possible D match to TRBD1 (5 bases). This CDR3 has 14 amino acids. V gave up 1 base and J gave up 3 bases, with 9 bases separating them. CDR1 SGHVS and CDR2 FQNEAQ come from the germline V gene.

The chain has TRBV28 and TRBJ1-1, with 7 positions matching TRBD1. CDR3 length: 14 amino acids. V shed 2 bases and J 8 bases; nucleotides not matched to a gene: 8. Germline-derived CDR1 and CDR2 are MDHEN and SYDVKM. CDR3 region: CASSLTGVTGEAFF. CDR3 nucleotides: TGTGCCAGCAGTTTAACAGGGGTCACGGGCGAAGCTTTCTTT.